These T cell receptor beta chains were read from a single sample in a study of OX40 agonist ivuxolimab in advanced cancers. Clones were sequenced by immunoSEQ multiplex PCR, and TCRdb holds only the in-frame ones, with some missing. The sample includes tens of thousands of clones, approximately 85% of them seen just once. The sample here was CD4+ or CD8+ T cells sorted from blood, taken in a trial of the OX40 agonist ivuxolimab. The origin of the receptors is an adult with an advanced solid tumor such as melanoma, head and neck, liver or kidney cancer. CDR3s include the opening cysteine and the closing phenylalanine or tryptophan. D genes are given only for firm matches. The size of a clone is reported for some rows only, either as once, few or many, or as a class for expanded clones.

d_gene: TRBD1
j_gene: TRBJ2-5
abundance: .
v_gene: TRBV19
CDR3nt: TGTGCCAGTAGTGTGGGACAGCGAAAAGAGACCCAGTACTTC
CDR3aa: CASSVGQRKETQYF

d_gene: .
j_gene: TRBJ1-4
abundance: .
v_gene: TRBV18
CDR3nt: TGTGCCAGCTCTCGATCGGGAGATGAAAAACTGTTTTTT
CDR3aa: CASSRSGDEKLFF

d_gene: .
j_gene: TRBJ2-3
abundance: .
v_gene: TRBV28
CDR3nt: TGTGCCAGCAGCCCGTTTGTGCCAATCACAGATACGCAGTATTTT
CDR3aa: CASSPFVPITDTQYF

d_gene: TRBD1
j_gene: TRBJ1-5
abundance: few
v_gene: TRBV19
CDR3nt: TGTGCCAGTAGTATCGACACAGGACAGGGGAAACAGCCCCAGCATTTT
CDR3aa: CASSIDTGQGKQPQHF

d_gene: .
j_gene: TRBJ2-2
abundance: .
v_gene: TRBV18
CDR3nt: TGTGCCAGCTCACCGGTTCAGGCAGCGAACACCGGGGAGCTGTTTTTT
CDR3aa: CASSPVQAANTGELFF

d_gene: .
j_gene: TRBJ1-1
abundance: .
v_gene: TRBV9
CDR3nt: TGTGCCAGCAGCGCGGACCAGAACACTGAAGCTTTCTTT
CDR3aa: CASSADQNTEAFF

d_gene: .
j_gene: TRBJ1-1
abundance: .
v_gene: TRBV20-1
CDR3nt: TGCAGTGCTACCGACACTGAAGCTTTCTTT
CDR3aa: CSATDTEAFF

d_gene: .
j_gene: TRBJ1-5
abundance: once
v_gene: TRBV5-1
CDR3nt: TGCGCCAGCAGCTTGGGTACTAATAGCAATCAGCCCCAGCATTTT
CDR3aa: CASSLGTNSNQPQHF

d_gene: .
j_gene: TRBJ1-5
abundance: .
v_gene: TRBV28
CDR3nt: TGTGCCAGCAGTTTGTGGCAGGGGACCTATAGCAATCAGCCCCAGCATTTT
CDR3aa: CASSLWQGTYSNQPQHF

d_gene: .
j_gene: TRBJ1-4
abundance: .
v_gene: TRBV5-1
CDR3nt: TGCGCCAGCAGCTTTTCAACTAATGAAAAACTGTTTTTT
CDR3aa: CASSFSTNEKLFF

d_gene: .
j_gene: TRBJ2-3
abundance: .
v_gene: TRBV2
CDR3nt: TGTGCCAGCAGTCCACCGTTAGCGCAGTATTTT
CDR3aa: CASSPPLAQYF

d_gene: TRBD1
j_gene: TRBJ2-3
abundance: .
v_gene: TRBV6-1
CDR3nt: TGTGCCAGCAGTGAGTTGACAGGGGGCCAGGTCACAGATACGCAGTATTTT
CDR3aa: CASSELTGGQVTDTQYF

d_gene: .
j_gene: TRBJ1-4
abundance: once
v_gene: TRBV6-1
CDR3nt: TGTGCCAGCAGTGACACCGGGGCCACTAATGAAAAACTGTTTTTT
CDR3aa: CASSDTGATNEKLFF

d_gene: TRBD1
j_gene: TRBJ2-5
abundance: .
v_gene: TRBV2
CDR3nt: TGTGCCAGCAGTGAATTAGGGACAGGGTCGTGGGAGACCCAGTACTTC
CDR3aa: CASSELGTGSWETQYF

d_gene: .
j_gene: TRBJ1-5
abundance: .
v_gene: TRBV5-5
CDR3nt: TGTGCCAGCAGCTTAGATGGGAATCAGCCCCAGCATTTT
CDR3aa: CASSLDGNQPQHF

d_gene: .
j_gene: TRBJ2-5
abundance: .
v_gene: TRBV19
CDR3nt: TGTGCCAGTAGTAACTCGGAGACCCAGTACTTC
CDR3aa: CASSNSETQYF

d_gene: TRBD2
j_gene: TRBJ2-3
abundance: .
v_gene: TRBV5-1
CDR3nt: TGCGCCAGCCGCTTGGAGCTAGCGGGGACAGATACGCAGTATTTT
CDR3aa: CASRLELAGTDTQYF

d_gene: TRBD2
j_gene: TRBJ2-1
abundance: once
v_gene: TRBV18
CDR3nt: TGTGCCAGCTCACCTCGACAAGGACTAGCGGGAGGTTGGAATGAGCAGTTCTTC
CDR3aa: CASSPRQGLAGGWNEQFF

d_gene: TRBD2
j_gene: TRBJ2-1
abundance: .
v_gene: TRBV6-4
CDR3nt: TGTGCCAGCAGTGACCGGGGACTAGCGGGGGTAAATGAGCAGTTCTTC
CDR3aa: CASSDRGLAGVNEQFF

d_gene: .
j_gene: TRBJ1-1
abundance: .
v_gene: TRBV7-8
CDR3nt: TGTGCCAGCAGCTTTGGGACGGTCGGGGCTTTCTTT
CDR3aa: CASSFGTVGAFF

d_gene: .
j_gene: TRBJ2-7
abundance: .
v_gene: TRBV6-1
CDR3nt: TGTGCCAGCAGTGGTACTAGGCAGGCGCGGGGCTCCGAGCAGTACTTC
CDR3aa: CASSGTRQARGSEQYF

d_gene: TRBD1
j_gene: TRBJ1-1
abundance: .
v_gene: TRBV28
CDR3nt: TGTGCCACGCTGGCAGGGGGCAGACCTGAAGCTTTCTTT
CDR3aa: CATLAGGRPEAFF

d_gene: TRBD1
j_gene: TRBJ1-3
abundance: few
v_gene: TRBV19
CDR3nt: TGTGCCAGTAGTATGGACAGGGGTGGCGGAAACACCATATATTTT
CDR3aa: CASSMDRGGGNTIYF

d_gene: TRBD1
j_gene: TRBJ2-5
abundance: .
v_gene: TRBV15
CDR3nt: TGTGCCACCAGCAGAGGCTCGGCAGGGGGCGAGACCCAGTACTTC
CDR3aa: CATSRGSAGGETQYF

d_gene: .
j_gene: TRBJ2-7
abundance: few
v_gene: TRBV11-2
CDR3nt: TGTGCCAGCAGCTCAGCACAGGGTAAATCCTACGAGCAGTACTTC
CDR3aa: CASSSAQGKSYEQYF

d_gene: .
j_gene: TRBJ1-2
abundance: .
v_gene: TRBV19
CDR3nt: TGTGCCAGTATGAGACAAAGCTATGGCTACACCTTC
CDR3aa: CASMRQSYGYTF

d_gene: .
j_gene: TRBJ2-1
abundance: .
v_gene: TRBV28
CDR3nt: TGTGCCAGCAGGTCCTCCTTCGAGCAGTTCTTC
CDR3aa: CASRSSFEQFF

d_gene: .
j_gene: TRBJ1-2
abundance: .
v_gene: TRBV28
CDR3nt: TGTGCCAGCAGTCCACCGGCCCGCTATGGCTACACCTTC
CDR3aa: CASSPPARYGYTF

d_gene: .
j_gene: TRBJ1-1
abundance: few
v_gene: TRBV7-2
CDR3nt: TGTGCCAGCAGCCCCAGGGGTTCGGACACTGAAGCTTTCTTT
CDR3aa: CASSPRGSDTEAFF

d_gene: .
j_gene: TRBJ2-1
abundance: .
v_gene: TRBV5-4
CDR3nt: TGTGCCAGCAGCTTGGGGTTGGAGGAGCAGTTCTTC
CDR3aa: CASSLGLEEQFF

d_gene: .
j_gene: TRBJ2-5
abundance: .
v_gene: TRBV15
CDR3nt: TGTGCCACCAGCTTAACCTACCGGTATCAAGAGACCCAGTACTTC
CDR3aa: CATSLTYRYQETQYF

d_gene: .
j_gene: TRBJ1-1
abundance: .
v_gene: TRBV6-4
CDR3nt: TGTGCCAGCATTTCTGCGGGCAGCATGAACACTGAAGCTTTCTTT
CDR3aa: CASISAGSMNTEAFF

d_gene: .
j_gene: TRBJ1-1
abundance: .
v_gene: TRBV2
CDR3nt: TGTGCCAGAGGGGGGGGCTTAACAACTGAAGCTTTCTTT
CDR3aa: CARGGGLTTEAFF

d_gene: .
j_gene: TRBJ2-3
abundance: once
v_gene: TRBV5-1
CDR3nt: TGCGCCAGCAGCTTCAGAAGCACAGATACGCAGTATTTT
CDR3aa: CASSFRSTDTQYF

d_gene: .
j_gene: TRBJ1-1
abundance: .
v_gene: TRBV6-5
CDR3nt: TGTGCCTGCGCCGAGACACTGAACACTGAAGCTTTCTTT
CDR3aa: CACAETLNTEAFF

d_gene: .
j_gene: TRBJ1-1
abundance: .
v_gene: TRBV18
CDR3nt: TGTGCCAGCTCACCACCGGCAGGGTGGGAAGCTTTCTTT
CDR3aa: CASSPPAGWEAFF

d_gene: .
j_gene: TRBJ2-7
abundance: few
v_gene: TRBV11-3
CDR3nt: TGTGCCAGCAGCTTAGGCGAATCCTACGAGCAGTACTTC
CDR3aa: CASSLGESYEQYF

d_gene: TRBD2
j_gene: TRBJ2-1
abundance: .
v_gene: TRBV7-8
CDR3nt: TGTGCCAGCAGCCTGGCCGGGACTAGCGCGAATGAGCAGTTCTTC
CDR3aa: CASSLAGTSANEQFF

d_gene: .
j_gene: TRBJ2-5
abundance: once
v_gene: TRBV21-1
CDR3nt: TGTGCCAGCAGCAAAGTGAGGGGACCGTGCTACCAAGAGACCCAGTACTTC
CDR3aa: CASSKVRGPCYQETQYF

d_gene: .
j_gene: TRBJ2-5
abundance: .
v_gene: TRBV5-4
CDR3nt: TGTGCCAGCAGCTTGTCTCCAGGACCTCGGGCCCAGTACTTC
CDR3aa: CASSLSPGPRAQYF

d_gene: TRBD2
j_gene: TRBJ2-5
abundance: .
v_gene: TRBV5-1
CDR3nt: TGCGCCAGCAGCTTGGGGGAGGGGACCCAGTACTTC
CDR3aa: CASSLGEGTQYF

d_gene: TRBD1
j_gene: TRBJ2-3
abundance: .
v_gene: TRBV4-1
CDR3nt: TGCGCCAGCAGCCCCAGGGGGACGAAGGCAGATACGCAGTATTTT
CDR3aa: CASSPRGTKADTQYF

d_gene: .
j_gene: TRBJ1-3
abundance: few
v_gene: TRBV29-1
CDR3nt: TGCAGCGTTGAGCCACAAGGTAGAAACACCATATATTTT
CDR3aa: CSVEPQGRNTIYF

d_gene: TRBD2
j_gene: TRBJ2-7
abundance: .
v_gene: TRBV28
CDR3nt: TGTGCCAGCAGCAAGCTAGCGGGGGATCGCTACGAGCAGTACTTC
CDR3aa: CASSKLAGDRYEQYF